This T cell receptor (beta chain) was sequenced in a study of radiotherapy plus CTLA-4 blockade in lung cancer. Study overall: Disease control reached over 30%, with objective responses in approximately 17%. Study-wide results and caveats: Blood TCR clones of tumor origin expanded after radiotherapy plus ipilimumab.

Assay: immunoSEQ multiplex PCR; the TCRdb copy retains only in-frame clones and omits some. Here the sample spans roughly 75,000 clones, more than 80% being singletons. V trimming: 1 base; J trimming: 10 bases; junction bases outside the gene matches: 5. Germline CDR1 reads MNHEY; CDR2 reads SMNVEV (reference sequence). The CDR3 is 16 amino acids. CTLA-4 blockade using ipilimumab, together with focal radiation, was received by patients with chemo-refractory metastatic non-small-cell lung cancer. Regarding this clone: As yet, its antigen is unknown.

Sample: peripheral blood, taken from a patient treated with radiotherapy plus ipilimumab. The V and J genes are TRBV27 and TRBJ1-6, with 12 bases aligning to TRBD1. This receptor was taken from a human donor with non-small cell lung cancer who had stable disease on radiotherapy plus ipilimumab. CDR3 nucleotides: TGTGCCAGCAGTTTATTTGTTGGGACAGGGGGCTCACCCCTCCACTTT. Translated, it gives CASSLFVGTGGSPLHF.